This T cell receptor (beta chain) was documented in a study of blood T cell repertoires in COVID-19. Allocation to cohorts depended on clinical history reported by the participants. Here immunoSEQ multiplex PCR was the method, and the copy in TCRdb shows in-frame clones only, minus some. The sample consists of 150,000 to 200,000 clones, roughly 88% of them appearing once. Trimming took 3 bases from V and 8 from J, leaving 8 bases between them. The CDR3 is 12 residues long. CDR1 is SGHNT and CDR2 is YYREEE in the germline V gene (reference sequence). What was sequenced was PBMCs or T cells enriched from blood (not recorded which). The gene calls are TRBV5-4 and TRBJ2-2; D is possibly TRBD1 (5 bases). The receptor was derived from a woman aged 55 to 70 who had recovered from COVID-19. CDR3 coding DNA: TGTGCCAGCAGCTCTCAGGGAGGGGAGCTGTTTTTT. Translating it yields CASSSQGGELFF.